The clone carrying this T cell receptor (beta chain) has more than one count but fewer than ten. Its antigen remains unknown. Indicated treatment: roughly 10-day PBMC culture with coronavirus spike peptide pools or control peptides (ViraFEST assay). The data belong to a study of vaccination and CD4 T cells after COVID-19. Study-level results: The study examined relatively few convalescent patients and included no early post-infection timepoints.

Cultured CD4+ T-cell DNA underwent Oncomine TCR Beta short-read sequencing. TCRdb reprocessed the PCR reads via MiXCR and lists one record per CDR3 protein. This sample has some 11,000 distinct CDR3 sequences, with 55% to 80% found just once. The receptor was isolated from a human donor who had recovered from COVID-19. Sequencing was performed on CD4+ T cells from blood, cultured in vitro, taken before SARS-CoV-2 vaccination.

The CDR3 nucleotides are TGTGCCAGTAGTCTATACAATGAGCAGTTCTTC. Translating it yields CASSLYNEQFF. This chain connects TRBV19 to TRBJ2-1; D is uncertain. Per the germline V gene, CDR1 is LNHDA and CDR2 is SQIVND (reference sequence). V lost 5 bases and J 4 bases, leaving 3 bases between the germline ends. The CDR3 has 11 residues.